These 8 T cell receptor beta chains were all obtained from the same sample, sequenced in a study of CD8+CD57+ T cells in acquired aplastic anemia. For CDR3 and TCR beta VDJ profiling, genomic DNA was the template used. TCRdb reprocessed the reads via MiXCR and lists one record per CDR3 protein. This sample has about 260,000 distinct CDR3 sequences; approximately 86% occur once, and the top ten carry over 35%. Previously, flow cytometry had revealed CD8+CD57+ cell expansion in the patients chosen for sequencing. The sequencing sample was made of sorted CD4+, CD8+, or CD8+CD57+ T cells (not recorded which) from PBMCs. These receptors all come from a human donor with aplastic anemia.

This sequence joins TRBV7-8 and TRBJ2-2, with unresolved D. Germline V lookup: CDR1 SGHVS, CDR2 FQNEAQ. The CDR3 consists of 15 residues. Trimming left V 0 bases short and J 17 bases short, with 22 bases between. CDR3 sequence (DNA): TGTGCCAGCAGCTTAGCGGGTGGGGAAGATGGGCAGTATTTTTTT. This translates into CASSLAGGEDGQYFF.

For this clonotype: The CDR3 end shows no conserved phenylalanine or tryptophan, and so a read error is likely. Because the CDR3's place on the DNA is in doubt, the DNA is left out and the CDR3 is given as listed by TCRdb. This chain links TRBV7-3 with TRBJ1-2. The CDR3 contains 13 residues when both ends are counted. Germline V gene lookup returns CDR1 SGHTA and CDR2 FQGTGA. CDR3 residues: CASSFERSGGNDE.

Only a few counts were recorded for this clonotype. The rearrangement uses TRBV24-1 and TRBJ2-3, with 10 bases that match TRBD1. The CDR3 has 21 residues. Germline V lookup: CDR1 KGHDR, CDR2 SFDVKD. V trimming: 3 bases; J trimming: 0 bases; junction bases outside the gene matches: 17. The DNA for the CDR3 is TGTGCCACCAGTGATCCCCGGACAGGGGGAAACCTAAACCCAAGCACAGATACGCAGTATTTT. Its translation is CATSDPRTGGNLNPSTDTQYF.

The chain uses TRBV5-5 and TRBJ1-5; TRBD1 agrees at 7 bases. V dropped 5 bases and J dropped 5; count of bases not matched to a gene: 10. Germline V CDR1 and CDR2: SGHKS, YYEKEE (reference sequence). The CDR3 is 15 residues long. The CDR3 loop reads CASSLSEGAHQPQHF. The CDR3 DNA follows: TGTGCCAGCAGTCTTTCAGAGGGGGCCCATCAGCCCCAGCATTTT.

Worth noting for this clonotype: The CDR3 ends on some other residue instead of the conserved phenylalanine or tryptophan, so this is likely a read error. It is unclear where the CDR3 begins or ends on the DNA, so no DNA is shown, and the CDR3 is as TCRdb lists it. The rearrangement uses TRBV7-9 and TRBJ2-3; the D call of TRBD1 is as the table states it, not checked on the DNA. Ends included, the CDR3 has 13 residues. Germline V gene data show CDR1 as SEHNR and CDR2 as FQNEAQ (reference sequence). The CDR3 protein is CASSAGAGDHTDT.

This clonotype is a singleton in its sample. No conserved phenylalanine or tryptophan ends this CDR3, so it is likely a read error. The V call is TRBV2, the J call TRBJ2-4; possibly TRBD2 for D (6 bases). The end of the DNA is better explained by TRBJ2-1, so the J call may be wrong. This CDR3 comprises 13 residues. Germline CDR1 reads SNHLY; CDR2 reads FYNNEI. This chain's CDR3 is CASSDGGIIQQFC. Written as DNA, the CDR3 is TGTGCCAGCAGTGATGGGGGGATCATTCAGCAGTTCTGC.

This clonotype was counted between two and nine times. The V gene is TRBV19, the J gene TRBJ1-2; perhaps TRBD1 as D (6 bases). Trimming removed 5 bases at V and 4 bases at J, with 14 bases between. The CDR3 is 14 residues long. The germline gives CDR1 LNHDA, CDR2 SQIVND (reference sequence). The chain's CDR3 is CASSSRQVLYGYTF. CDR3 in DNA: TGTGCCAGTAGTTCCCGACAGGTCCTCTATGGCTACACCTTC.

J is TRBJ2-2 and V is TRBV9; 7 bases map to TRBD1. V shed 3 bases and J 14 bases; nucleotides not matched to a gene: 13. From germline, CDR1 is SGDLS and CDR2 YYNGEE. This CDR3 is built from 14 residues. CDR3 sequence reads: CASSAGGQSTDLFF. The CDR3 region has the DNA TGTGCCAGCAGCGCAGGGGGACAGAGCACAGATCTGTTTTTT.